These 29 T cell receptor beta chains were all obtained from the same sample, sequenced in a study of technical replicates of blood from several donors. TCRdb's table, derived via immunoSEQ multiplex PCR, lists solely in-frame clones and lacks some. The table has about 97,000 clones, about 96% seen once. The specimen was T cells isolated from PBMCs. Receptors were obtained from a human donor in good health.

This clone was counted a single time. The V and J genes are TRBV5-5 and TRBJ2-7; 7 bases are shared with TRBD1. This CDR3 is 15 amino acids long. Losses at the gene ends were 4 bases for V and 7 bases for J; bases not matched to a gene: 14. The germline V gene has CDR1 SGHKS and CDR2 YYEKEE (reference sequence). The CDR3 DNA follows: TGTGCCAGCAGCCTGGCTGGGACAGAGTATTGGGAGCAGTACTTC. This translates into CASSLAGTEYWEQYF.

The chain uses TRBV28 and TRBJ2-3; D perhaps matches TRBD1 (6 bases). With 3 bases removed from V and 5 bases from J, the gap between germline ends came to 21 bases. Germline CDR1 and CDR2: MDHEN and SYDVKM. The CDR3 is 17 residues long. CDR3 sequence reads: CASSFGGRTATRDTQYF. For the CDR3, the DNA is TGTGCCAGCAGTTTTGGTGGGCGGACAGCCACCAGAGATACGCAGTATTTT.

This chain joins TRBV27 and TRBJ2-2; 16 bases are shared with TRBD2. The V and J ends lost 4 bases and 7 bases, in that order; junction bases with no gene match: 3. From germline, CDR1 is MNHEY and CDR2 SMNVEV (reference sequence). The CDR3 consists of 16 residues. CDR3 residues: CASSWGLAGGVGELFF. The DNA for the CDR3 is TGTGCCAGCAGTTGGGGACTAGCGGGAGGGGTCGGGGAGCTGTTTTTT.

This clone was picked up one time. This rearrangement joins TRBV19 to TRBJ2-1; 13 positions match TRBD2. Germline CDR1 reads LNHDA; CDR2 reads SQIVND (reference sequence). The V and J ends lost 1 base and 4 bases, in that order; junction bases with no gene match: 7. The CDR3 spans 18 residues. The DNA of the CDR3 is TGTGCCAGTAGTATAGGAGGACTAGCGGGAGAACAATACAATGAGCAGTTCTTC. This sequence encodes CASSIGGLAGEQYNEQFF. Full variable domain (outside the CDR3, taken from reference TRBV19 and TRBJ2-1): DGGITQSPKYLFRKEGQNVTLSCEQNLNHDAMYWYRQDPGQGLRLIYYSQIVNDFQKGDIAEGYSVSREKKESFPLTVTSAQKNPTAFYLCASSIGGLAGEQYNEQFFGPGTRLTVL.

The genes are TRBV9 and TRBJ2-7; no reliable D call. The V gene's germline CDR1 is SGDLS and CDR2 YYNGEE. This CDR3 is built from 13 residues. The V and J ends lost 3 bases and 5 bases respectively, with 12 bases between them. CDR3 DNA: TGTGCCAGCAGCGAGGCTAGTAAAAACGAGCAGTACTTC. Translated, it gives CASSEASKNEQYF.

V usage is TRBV30 and J usage is TRBJ1-1, with a possible D match to TRBD1 (5 bases). V was shortened by 7 bases and J by 1 base, with 7 bases between the two germline ends. Per the germline V gene, CDR1 is GTSNPN and CDR2 is SVGIG (reference sequence). This CDR3 contains 11 residues. The DNA for the CDR3 is TGTGCCTTAGACAGGAACACTGAAGCTTTCTTT. The encoded protein is CALDRNTEAFF.

The chain employs TRBV19 and TRBJ1-5; no clear D. Trimming stripped 3 bases from V and 5 bases from J, with 11 bases between. Per germline, CDR1 LNHDA and CDR2 SQIVND (reference sequence). The CDR3 covers 14 residues. The CDR3: CASSIIGFYQPQHF. The CDR3 DNA sequence: TGTGCCAGTAGTATTATCGGGTTCTATCAGCCCCAGCATTTT.

V is TRBV2 and J is TRBJ2-1; TRBD2 is a possible D gene (6 bases). The CDR3 totals 16 residues. V lost 6 bases and J lost 4, with 19 bases in between. CDR1 and CDR2 (germline): SNHLY, FYNNEI. The CDR3 here is CASSPGTYPVYNEQFF. The CDR3 coding sequence is TGTGCCAGCAGCCCAGGGACTTATCCTGTTTACAATGAGCAGTTCTTC.

On this clone: Additional DNA sequences in this sample encode the identical CDR3. This chain joins TRBV27 and TRBJ2-7; D remains ambiguous. Deletions cut 5 bases from V and 2 bases from J, with 4 bases between. The CDR3 is made up of 11 amino acids. CDR1 and CDR2 from the germline V gene are MNHEY and SMNVEV (reference sequence). CDR3 protein: CASSGAYEQYF. CDR3 nucleotide sequence: TGTGCCAGCAGTGGAGCCTACGAGCAGTACTTC.

CDR3 sequence: CASSTGGPSLYGYTF. The CDR3, as DNA: TGTGCCAGCAGTACGGGGGGCCCCTCCCTCTATGGCTACACCTTC. The chain couples TRBV6-6 to TRBJ1-2; D is possibly TRBD1 (6 bases). The CDR3 sequence is 15 residues long. V was shortened by 5 bases and J by 4 bases, with 17 bases between the two germline ends. Looked up from germline, CDR1 is MNHNY and CDR2 is SVGAGI (reference sequence).

DNA of the CDR3: TGTGCCAGCAGCTTGGGGCAGCGGGCGGGTTCCTACGAGCAGTACTTC. It codes for CASSLGQRAGSYEQYF. The rearrangement joins TRBV5-5 to TRBJ2-7; possible D gene TRBD2, 6 bases. CDR1 is SGHKS, CDR2 YYEKEE, per germline (reference sequence). V was cut by 0 bases and J by 1 base, with 14 bases left in between. The CDR3 extends over 16 amino acids.

V gene TRBV1 combines with J gene TRBJ1-2. TRBV1 is a listed pseudogene. The CDR3 is made up of 15 amino acids. The CDR3 sequence: CTSSLGLPGNYGYTF. The CDR3 nucleotides read TGCACCAGCAGCCTGGGACTTCCTGGGAACTATGGCTACACCTTC.

The chain couples TRBV7-2 to TRBJ2-1, with 12 bases lining up with TRBD2. Losses at the gene ends were 1 base for V and 7 bases for J; bases not matched to a gene: 11. The CDR3 runs 18 residues. The germline CDR1 and CDR2 sequences are SGHTA and FQGNSA. This CDR3 reads CASSLVSLAGGIGNEQFF. As DNA, the CDR3 is TGTGCCAGCAGCTTAGTCAGTCTAGCGGGAGGGATTGGAAATGAGCAGTTCTTC. Full variable domain (outside the CDR3, taken from reference TRBV7-2 and TRBJ2-1): GAGVSQSPSNKVTEKGKDVELRCDPISGHTALYWYRQSLGQGLEFLIYFQGNSAPDKSGLPSDRFSAERTGGSVSTLTIQRTQQEDSAVYLCASSLVSLAGGIGNEQFFGPGTRLTVL.

The rearrangement links TRBV7-6 to TRBJ1-3; the match to TRBD1 covers 7 bases. Germline values: CDR1 SGHVS, CDR2 FNYEAQ. The CDR3 is 16 amino acids. The trim removed 1 base at V and 0 bases at J, leaving 3 bases unmatched. For the CDR3, the DNA is TGTGCCAGCAGCTTAGGGGACAGAAGCTCTGGAAACACCATATATTTT. It codes for CASSLGDRSSGNTIYF.

V gene TRBV4-1 combines with J gene TRBJ1-1, with D hard to call. This CDR3 is 15 amino acids long. Trimming removed 1 base at V and 2 bases at J, with 11 bases between. The germline CDR1 and CDR2 sequences are MGHRA and YSYEKL. CDR3 nucleotide sequence: TGCGCCAGCAGCCAAGTTCCGGGGTTAAACACTGAAGCTTTCTTT. It translates to CASSQVPGLNTEAFF.

In this sample, this clone turned up once. The V and J genes are TRBV12-5 and TRBJ2-7; 10 bases fit TRBD2. Germline V lookup: CDR1 LGHNT, CDR2 FRNRAP. V lost 0 bases to trimming and J lost 0 bases; unmatched junction nucleotides: 2. The CDR3 runs 16 residues. In DNA form, the CDR3 reads TGTGCTAGTGGTTTGGTACTAGCGGGGAGCTCCTACGAGCAGTACTTC. It codes for CASGLVLAGSSYEQYF. Full variable domain (rest looked up from reference TRBV12-5 and TRBJ2-7): DARVTQTPRHKVTEMGQEVTMRCQPILGHNTVFWYRQTMMQGLELLAYFRNRAPLDDSGMPKDRFSAEMPDATLATLKIQPSEPRDSAVYFCASGLVLAGSSYEQYFGPGTRLTVT.

J is TRBJ2-1 and V is TRBV27; 9 positions match TRBD2. The CDR3 runs 15 residues. The germline CDR1 and CDR2 sequences are MNHEY and SMNVEV (reference sequence). J lost 2 bases, V lost 5 bases, and 4 bases had no gene match. The DNA for the CDR3 is TGTGCCAGCAGTCTGACTAGCGGCACCTACAATGAGCAGTTCTTC. This codes for CASSLTSGTYNEQFF.

This chain links TRBV6-5 with TRBJ2-1; tentatively, D is TRBD1 (6 bases). This CDR3 has 13 residues. V lost 6 bases and J 9 bases, leaving 15 bases between the germline ends. Germline CDR1 reads MNHEY; CDR2 reads SVGAGI. The CDR3 nucleotides are TGTGCCAGCAGCAATCCGGGACACCTTGAGCAGTTCTTC. Translation gives CASSNPGHLEQFF.

J is TRBJ2-3 and V is TRBV4-3; TRBD2 matches at 9 bases. Germline CDR1 LGHNA, CDR2 YSLEER. The trim removed 4 bases at V and 1 base at J, leaving 15 bases unmatched. This CDR3 is 19 amino acids long. In nucleotides, the CDR3 is TGCGCCAGCAGCCTGGGGGTAGCGGGAGTAATAGACGGCACAGATACGCAGTATTTT. Its translation: CASSLGVAGVIDGTDTQYF.

This chain links TRBV19 with TRBJ1-2; 8 nucleotides match TRBD1. CDR1 and CDR2 (germline): LNHDA, SQIVND (reference sequence). With 7 bases clipped from V and 6 bases from J, the junction kept 10 bases outside the gene matches. This CDR3 spans 14 amino acids. The CDR3 nucleotides are TGTGCCAGTATAAAAGGGCAGGGGGCCCATGGCTACACCTTC. Protein: CASIKGQGAHGYTF.

The V call is TRBV28, the J call TRBJ2-7; D is undetermined. CDR3 length: 11 amino acids. Trimming shortened V by 2 bases and J by 5 bases, and 4 bases separated the two germline ends. Per germline, CDR1 MDHEN and CDR2 SYDVKM. The CDR3 loop is CASSLANEQYF. The CDR3 DNA is TGTGCCAGCAGTTTAGCTAACGAGCAGTACTTC.

CDR3 coding DNA: TGTGCCAGCAGCTTAGCGCTTCTAGCGGGAGGAATACAGCAGTTCTTC. Its translation: CASSLALLAGGIQQFF. This chain connects TRBV7-2 to TRBJ2-1, with 11 positions matching TRBD2. The CDR3 covers 16 residues. Germline CDR1 is SGHTA and CDR2 is FQGNSA. V lost 0 bases, J lost 11 bases, and 9 bases stayed unmatched.

The rearrangement uses TRBV15 and TRBJ1-1; possible D gene TRBD1, 6 bases. V was trimmed by 6 bases and J by 8 bases, leaving 16 bases between them. The CDR3 sequence is 13 residues long. Germline CDR1 reads LNHNV; CDR2 reads YYDKDF (reference sequence). Here the CDR3 reads CATRKRQVSEAFF. For the CDR3, the DNA is TGTGCCACCAGAAAGAGACAGGTATCCGAAGCTTTCTTT.

The rearrangement uses TRBV19 and TRBJ1-2, with TRBD1 matching over 7 bases. The CDR3 has 12 residues. The V gene end was trimmed by 5 bases and the J gene end by 8 bases; junction bases not matched to a gene: 5. Germline V CDR1 and CDR2: LNHDA, SQIVND (reference sequence). The CDR3 nucleotides read TGTGCCAGTAGTCCGTGGACAGGCGGCTACACCTTC. It specifies CASSPWTGGYTF. The full variable domain, rest sourced from reference TRBV19 and TRBJ1-2, is DGGITQSPKYLFRKEGQNVTLSCEQNLNHDAMYWYRQDPGQGLRLIYYSQIVNDFQKGDIAEGYSVSREKKESFPLTVTSAQKNPTAFYLCASSPWTGGYTFGSGTRLTVV.

This chain links TRBV7-9 with TRBJ2-7; D is undetermined. Looked up from germline, CDR1 is SEHNR and CDR2 is FQNEAQ (reference sequence). The CDR3 extends over 14 amino acids. Deletions cut 4 bases from V and 1 base from J, with 11 bases between. CDR3 residues: CASSYQQVSYEQYF. The CDR3, as DNA: TGTGCCAGCAGCTATCAACAAGTTTCCTACGAGCAGTACTTC.

The rearrangement joins TRBV11-3 to TRBJ2-1; TRBD2 agrees at 9 bases. This CDR3 is built from 14 residues. Germline CDR1 is SGHNT and CDR2 is YENEEA. V gave up 4 bases and J gave up 8 bases; unmatched junction bases: 6. CDR3 region: CASSSVAGDHEQFF. The DNA of the CDR3 is TGTGCCAGCAGCTCAGTAGCGGGAGACCATGAGCAGTTCTTC.

V is TRBV6-9 and J is TRBJ2-1; 7 bases are shared with TRBD2. This CDR3 has 13 amino acids. J gave up 10 bases and V 6 bases, and 9 bases lay outside the gene matches. Germline V lookup: CDR1 MNHGY, CDR2 SVAAGI. CDR3 region: CASSRTEGGEQFF. CDR3 DNA: TGTGCCAGCAGCCGGACCGAGGGAGGGGAGCAGTTCTTC.

DNA of the CDR3: TGCGCCAGCGCTGGACTAGCGGGAGTCCAGGACACCGGGGAGCTGTTTTTT. It specifies CASAGLAGVQDTGELFF. This chain joins TRBV10-2 and TRBJ2-2; TRBD2 agrees at 13 bases. In germline, CDR1 is WSHSY, CDR2 SAAADI. The CDR3 extends over 17 amino acids. With V trimmed by 8 bases and J by 3 bases, 9 bases remained unmatched.

The genes are TRBV18 and TRBJ2-7, with TRBD1 identical over 10 bases. The ends lost 7 bases at V and 5 bases at J; junction bases unmatched: 8. The germline V gene has CDR1 KGHSH and CDR2 LQKENI. This CDR3 region has 14 residues. CDR3 in amino acids: CASLPGQGHHEQYF. The CDR3 coding sequence is TGTGCCAGCTTACCGGGACAGGGGCATCACGAGCAGTACTTC.